This T cell receptor (beta chain) originates from a study of blood T cell repertoires in COVID-19. About the research overall: Specimens from acute and convalescent COVID-19 originated in the United States, Italy and Spain. The cDNA or gDNA used as material had been derived from T cells, B-cell-depleted T cells, or PBMCs.

In the study's own analysis: How many nucleated cells were present was estimated from reference gene primer amplification. The table came from immunoSEQ multiplex PCR; TCRdb's copy has only in-frame clones and leaves some out. V, J and clone size reflect that table, while D and trimming were determined from the DNA. The sample lists 70,000 to 85,000 clones, roughly four fifths occurring once. Germline lookup yields CDR1 LGHDT and CDR2 YNNKEL (reference sequence). The CDR3 runs 16 residues. J was trimmed by 5 bases and V by 5 bases; bases with no gene match: 8. The TCR comes from a man aged 60 to 75 with acute or convalescent COVID-19. The genes are TRBV3-1 (or the pseudogene TRBV3-2) and TRBJ2-3; TRBD2 matches at 12 bases. Material for sequencing was peripheral blood. CDR3 bases: TGTGCCAGCAGCTGGGGACTAGCGGGTCAAAAAGATACGCAGTATTTT. It encodes CASSWGLAGQKDTQYF.